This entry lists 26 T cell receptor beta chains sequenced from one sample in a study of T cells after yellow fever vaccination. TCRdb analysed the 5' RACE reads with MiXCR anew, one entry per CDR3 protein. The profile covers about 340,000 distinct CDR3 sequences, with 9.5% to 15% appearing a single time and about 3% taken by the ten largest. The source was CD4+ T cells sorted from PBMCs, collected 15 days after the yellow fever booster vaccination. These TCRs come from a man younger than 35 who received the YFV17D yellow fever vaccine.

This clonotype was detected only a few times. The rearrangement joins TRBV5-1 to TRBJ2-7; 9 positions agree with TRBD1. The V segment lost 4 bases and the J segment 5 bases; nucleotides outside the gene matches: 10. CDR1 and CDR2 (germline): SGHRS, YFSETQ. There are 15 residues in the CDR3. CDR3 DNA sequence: TGCGCCAGCAGCCACGGGGACAGGGTCGGCCACGAGCAGTACGTC. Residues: CASSHGDRVGHEQYV.

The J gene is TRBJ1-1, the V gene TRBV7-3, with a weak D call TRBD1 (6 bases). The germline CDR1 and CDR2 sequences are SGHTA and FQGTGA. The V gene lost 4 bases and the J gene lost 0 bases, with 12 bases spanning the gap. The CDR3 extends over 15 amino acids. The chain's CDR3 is CASSSLGGLNTEAFF. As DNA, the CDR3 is TGTGCCAGCAGCTCCCTGGGGGGCCTGAACACTGAAGCTTTCTTT.

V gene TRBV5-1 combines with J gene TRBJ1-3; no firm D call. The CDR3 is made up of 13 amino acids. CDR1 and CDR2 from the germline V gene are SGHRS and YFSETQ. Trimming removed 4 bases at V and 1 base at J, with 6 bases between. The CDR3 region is CASSQLSGNTIYF. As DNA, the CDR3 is TGCGCCAGCAGCCAACTTTCTGGAAACACCATATATTTT.

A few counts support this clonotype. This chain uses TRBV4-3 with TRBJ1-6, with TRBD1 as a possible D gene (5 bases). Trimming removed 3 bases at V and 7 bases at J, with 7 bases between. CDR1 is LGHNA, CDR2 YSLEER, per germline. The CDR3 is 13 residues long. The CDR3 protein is CASSHPGNSPLHF. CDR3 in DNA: TGCGCCAGCAGCCACCCAGGGAATTCACCCCTCCACTTT.

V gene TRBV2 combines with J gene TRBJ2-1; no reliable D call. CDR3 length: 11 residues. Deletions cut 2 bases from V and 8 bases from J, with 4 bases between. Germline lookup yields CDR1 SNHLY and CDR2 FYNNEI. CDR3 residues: CASSELYEQFF. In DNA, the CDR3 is TGTGCCAGCAGTGAACTATATGAGCAGTTCTTC.

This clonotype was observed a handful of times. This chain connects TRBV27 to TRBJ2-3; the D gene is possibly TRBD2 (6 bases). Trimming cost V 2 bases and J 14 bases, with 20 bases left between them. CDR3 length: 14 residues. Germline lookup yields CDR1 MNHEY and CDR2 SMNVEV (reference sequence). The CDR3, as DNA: TGTGCCAGCAGTTTAGCCCTAGCGACGGGCCGGCGGTATTTT. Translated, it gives CASSLALATGRRYF.

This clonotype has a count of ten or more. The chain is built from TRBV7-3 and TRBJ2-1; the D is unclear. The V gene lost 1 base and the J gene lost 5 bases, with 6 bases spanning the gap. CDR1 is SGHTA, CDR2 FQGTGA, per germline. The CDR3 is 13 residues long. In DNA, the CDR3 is TGTGCCAGCAGCTTAAACAGAGACAATGAGCAGTTCTTC. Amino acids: CASSLNRDNEQFF.

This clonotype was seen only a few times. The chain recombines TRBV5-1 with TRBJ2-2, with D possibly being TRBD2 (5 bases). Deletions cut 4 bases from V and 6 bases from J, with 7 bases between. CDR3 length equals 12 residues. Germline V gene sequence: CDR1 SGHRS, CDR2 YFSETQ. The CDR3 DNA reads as TGCGCCAGCAGCGACTATTCCGGGGAGCTGTTTTTT. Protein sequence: CASSDYSGELFF.

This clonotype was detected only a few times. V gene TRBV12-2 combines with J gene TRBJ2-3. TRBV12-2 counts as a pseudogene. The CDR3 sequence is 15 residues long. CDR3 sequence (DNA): TGTGCAAGTCGCCCGGAAGGAACTAGCACAGATACGCAGTATTTT. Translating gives CASRPEGTSTDTQYF.

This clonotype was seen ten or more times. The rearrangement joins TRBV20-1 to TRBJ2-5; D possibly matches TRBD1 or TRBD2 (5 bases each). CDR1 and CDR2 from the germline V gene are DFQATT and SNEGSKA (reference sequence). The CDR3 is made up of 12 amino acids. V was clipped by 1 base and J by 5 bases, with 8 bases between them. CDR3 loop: CSARAGAETQYF. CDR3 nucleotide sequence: TGCAGTGCTAGAGCCGGGGCTGAGACCCAGTACTTC.

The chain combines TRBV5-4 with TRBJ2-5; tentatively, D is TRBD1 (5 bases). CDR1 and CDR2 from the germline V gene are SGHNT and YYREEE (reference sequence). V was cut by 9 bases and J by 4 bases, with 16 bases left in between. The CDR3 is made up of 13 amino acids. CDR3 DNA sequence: TGTGCCACCTCACAGGTTCTCGGAGAGACCCAGTACTTC. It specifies CATSQVLGETQYF.

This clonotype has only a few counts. The CDR3: CASSPIWATNYGYTF. The CDR3 coding sequence is TGTGCCAGCAGCCCCATATGGGCCACCAACTATGGCTACACCTTC. The rearrangement uses TRBV12-3 or TRBV12-4 and TRBJ1-2; no firm D call. Trimming took 6 bases from V and 2 from J, leaving 16 bases between them. The CDR3 sequence is 15 residues long.

The CDR3 coding sequence is TGCAGTGCACCAACCGGGCCTAGCTCCTACAATGAGCAGTTCTTC. It is translated as CSAPTGPSSYNEQFF. The rearrangement uses TRBV20-1 and TRBJ2-1, with D uncertain. Germline-derived CDR1 and CDR2 are DFQATT and SNEGSKA (reference sequence). With 6 bases removed from V and 0 bases from J, the gap between germline ends came to 15 bases. The CDR3 length is 15 residues.

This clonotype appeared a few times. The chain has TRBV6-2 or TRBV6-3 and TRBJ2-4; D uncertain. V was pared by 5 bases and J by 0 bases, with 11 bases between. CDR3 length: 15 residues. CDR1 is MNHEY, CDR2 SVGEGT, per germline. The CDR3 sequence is CASSVYIAAKNIQYF. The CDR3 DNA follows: TGTGCCAGCAGTGTTTACATAGCAGCCAAAAACATTCAGTACTTC.

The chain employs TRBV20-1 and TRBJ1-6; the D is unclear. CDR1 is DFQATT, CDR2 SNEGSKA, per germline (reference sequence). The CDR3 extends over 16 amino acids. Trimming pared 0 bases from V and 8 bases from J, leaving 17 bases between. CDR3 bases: TGCAGTGCTAGAGATCGGAGGTCCGGGAGAGATTCACCCCTCCACTTT. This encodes CSARDRRSGRDSPLHF.

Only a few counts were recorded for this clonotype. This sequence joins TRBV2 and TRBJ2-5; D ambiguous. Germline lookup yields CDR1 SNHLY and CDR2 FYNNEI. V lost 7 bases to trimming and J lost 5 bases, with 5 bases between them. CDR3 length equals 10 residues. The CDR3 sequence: CASTEETQYF. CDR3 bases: TGTGCCAGCACGGAGGAGACCCAGTACTTC.

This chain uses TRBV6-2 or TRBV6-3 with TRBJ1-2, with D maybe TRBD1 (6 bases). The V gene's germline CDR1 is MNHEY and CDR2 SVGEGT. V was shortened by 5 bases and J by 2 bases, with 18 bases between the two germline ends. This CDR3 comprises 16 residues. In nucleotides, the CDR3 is TGTGCCAGCAGTCGTCCTGGGGACATCAGCAACTATGGCTACACCTTC. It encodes CASSRPGDISNYGYTF.

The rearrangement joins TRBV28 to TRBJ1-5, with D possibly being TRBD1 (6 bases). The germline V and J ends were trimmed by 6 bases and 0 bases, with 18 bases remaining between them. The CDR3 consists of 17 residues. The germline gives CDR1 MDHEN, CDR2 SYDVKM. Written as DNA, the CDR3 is TGTGCCAGCAGGACAGGCCCGGGAGTGGATAGCAATCAGCCCCAGCATTTT. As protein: CASRTGPGVDSNQPQHF.

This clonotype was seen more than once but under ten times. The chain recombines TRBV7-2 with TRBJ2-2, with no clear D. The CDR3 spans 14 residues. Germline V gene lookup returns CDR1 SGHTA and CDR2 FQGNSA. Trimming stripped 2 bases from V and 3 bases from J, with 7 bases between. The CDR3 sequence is CASSLLLDTGELFF. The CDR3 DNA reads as TGTGCCAGCAGCTTATTGCTCGACACCGGGGAGCTGTTTTTT.

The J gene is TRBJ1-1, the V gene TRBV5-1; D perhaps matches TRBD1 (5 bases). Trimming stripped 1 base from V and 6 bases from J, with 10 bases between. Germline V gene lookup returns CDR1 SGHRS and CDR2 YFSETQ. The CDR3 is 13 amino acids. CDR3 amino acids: CASSLRGRAEAFF. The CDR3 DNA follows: TGCGCCAGCAGCTTGAGGGGACGAGCTGAAGCTTTCTTT.

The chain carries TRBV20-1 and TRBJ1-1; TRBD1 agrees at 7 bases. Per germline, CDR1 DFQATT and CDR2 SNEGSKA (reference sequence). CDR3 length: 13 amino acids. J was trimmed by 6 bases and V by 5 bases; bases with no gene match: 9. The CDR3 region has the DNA TGCAGTGCTCTACCAGGGGGAGCACCTGAAGCTTTCTTT. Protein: CSALPGGAPEAFF.

For the CDR3, the DNA is TGTGCCAGCTCGCCAGACAGGGATGAGCAGTTCTTC. It encodes CASSPDRDEQFF. The chain recombines TRBV18 with TRBJ2-1; 7 bases map to TRBD1. Trimming cost V 6 bases and J 8 bases; bases outside gene matches: 4. The germline V gene has CDR1 KGHSH and CDR2 LQKENI. The CDR3 contains 12 residues.

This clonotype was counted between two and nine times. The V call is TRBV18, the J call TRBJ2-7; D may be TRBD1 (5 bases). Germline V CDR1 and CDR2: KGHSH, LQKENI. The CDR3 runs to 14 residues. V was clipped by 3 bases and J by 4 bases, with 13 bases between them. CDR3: CASSPTASGYEQYV. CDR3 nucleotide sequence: TGTGCCAGCTCACCGACAGCATCGGGTTACGAGCAGTACGTC.

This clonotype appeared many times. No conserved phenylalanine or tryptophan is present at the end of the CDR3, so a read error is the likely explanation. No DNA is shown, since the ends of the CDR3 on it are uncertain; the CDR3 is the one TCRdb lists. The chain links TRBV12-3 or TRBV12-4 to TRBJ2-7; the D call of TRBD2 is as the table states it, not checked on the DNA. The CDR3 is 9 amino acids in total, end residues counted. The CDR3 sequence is CASPGEVGG.

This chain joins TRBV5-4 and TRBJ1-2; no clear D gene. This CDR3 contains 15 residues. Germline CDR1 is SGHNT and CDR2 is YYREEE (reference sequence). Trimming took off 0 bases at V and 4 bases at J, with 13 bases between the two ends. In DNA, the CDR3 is TGTGCCAGCAGCTTGGGGCAGGAAGCCTCCTATGGCTACACCTTC. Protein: CASSLGQEASYGYTF. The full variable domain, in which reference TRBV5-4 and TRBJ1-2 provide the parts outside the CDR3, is ETGVTQSPTHLIKTRGQQVTLRCSSQSGHNTVSWYQQALGQGPQFIFQYYREEENGRGNFPPRFSGLQFPNYSSELNVNALELDDSALYLCASSLGQEASYGYTFGSGTRLTVV.

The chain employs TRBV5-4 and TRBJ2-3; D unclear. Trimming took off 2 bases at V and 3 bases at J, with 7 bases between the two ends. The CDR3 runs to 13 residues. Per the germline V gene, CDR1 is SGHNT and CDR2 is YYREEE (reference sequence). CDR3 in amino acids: CASSFLATDTQYF. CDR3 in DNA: TGTGCCAGCAGCTTTCTCGCGACAGATACGCAGTATTTT.